This T cell receptor beta chain was recovered during a study of blood T cell repertoires in COVID-19. Study at large: The origin of the acute and convalescent COVID-19 samples was the United States, Italy and Spain. In each case, the material was cDNA or gDNA derived from T cells, B-cell-depleted T cells, or PBMCs.

Original handling: Reference gene primers were amplified, and this amplification served to estimate nucleated cell counts. Here immunoSEQ multiplex PCR was the method, and the copy in TCRdb shows in-frame clones only, minus some. V, J and clone size are taken as reported in that table, and D and trimming were inferred from the DNA itself. The sample lists some 83,000 clones, approximately 89% occurring once. The CDR3 consists of 14 residues. Deletions cut 1 base from V and 4 bases from J, with 11 bases between. CDR1 is SGDLS and CDR2 is YYNGEE in the germline V gene. This clonotype was sampled from a man aged 50-59 years with acute or convalescent COVID-19. The chain carries TRBV9 and TRBJ1-1; a weak D match, TRBD1 (6 bases). The source material was peripheral blood. The CDR3 spells CASSVTGMGTEAFF. The CDR3 DNA is TGTGCCAGCAGCGTAACAGGGATGGGCACTGAAGCTTTCTTT.